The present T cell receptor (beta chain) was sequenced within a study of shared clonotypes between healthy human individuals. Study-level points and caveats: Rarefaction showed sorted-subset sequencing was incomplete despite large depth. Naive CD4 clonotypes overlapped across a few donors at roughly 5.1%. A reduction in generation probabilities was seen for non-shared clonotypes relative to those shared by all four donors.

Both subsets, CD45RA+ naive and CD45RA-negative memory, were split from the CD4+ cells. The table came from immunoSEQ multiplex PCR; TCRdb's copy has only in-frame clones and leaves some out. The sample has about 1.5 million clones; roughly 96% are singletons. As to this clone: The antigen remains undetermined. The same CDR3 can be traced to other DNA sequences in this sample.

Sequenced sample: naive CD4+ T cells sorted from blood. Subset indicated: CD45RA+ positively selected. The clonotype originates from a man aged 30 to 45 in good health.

The CDR3 loop is CASSLASANTEAFF. The CDR3 bases are TGCGCCAGCAGCTTGGCTTCAGCGAACACTGAAGCTTTCTTT. The chain joins TRBV5-1 to TRBJ1-1; D uncertain. Deletions cut 0 bases from V and 1 base from J, with 7 bases between. The V gene's germline CDR1 is SGHRS and CDR2 YFSETQ. The CDR3 sequence is 14 residues long.